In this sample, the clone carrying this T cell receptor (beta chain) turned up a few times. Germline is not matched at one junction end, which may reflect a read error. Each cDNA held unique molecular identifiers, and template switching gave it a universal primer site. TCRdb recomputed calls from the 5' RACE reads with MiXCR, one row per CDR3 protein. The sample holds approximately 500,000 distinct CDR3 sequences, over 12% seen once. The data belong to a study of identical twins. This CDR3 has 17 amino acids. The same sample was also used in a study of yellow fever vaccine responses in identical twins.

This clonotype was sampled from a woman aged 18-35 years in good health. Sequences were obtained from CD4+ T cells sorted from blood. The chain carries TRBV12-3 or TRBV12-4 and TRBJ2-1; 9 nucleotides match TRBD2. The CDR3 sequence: CASSSVPGTSSHNEQFF. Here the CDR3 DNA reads TGTGCCAGCAGCTCAGTACCCGGGACTAGCTCCCACAATGAGCAGTTCTTC.